The sample holds a few counts of the clone carrying this TCR beta chain. The target antigen is unknown. Trimming took 3 bases from V and 2 from J; bases not matched to a gene: 6. The CDR3 contains 16 residues. In germline, CDR1 is SGHDT, CDR2 YYEEEE. The source of the sample is a study of early T cells in non-severe SARS-CoV-2 infection. Study as a whole: Sequencing of unsorted whole blood was done on bulk RNA, leaving chains unpaired. Study-wide findings and caveats: Using VDJdb, the matching emphasized anti-spike CD8 responses while missing private and CD4 specificities.

Researchers attached unique molecular identifiers to individual cDNA molecules. TCRdb passed the 5' RACE reads through MiXCR, listing each CDR3 protein once. The sample has 85,000 to 100,000 distinct CDR3 sequences, about 15% seen once. Specimen: whole blood. This TCR derives from an adult who was a healthcare worker with PCR-confirmed SARS-CoV-2 infection or an uninfected control (not recorded which). V usage is TRBV5-6 and J usage is TRBJ1-4, with 8 positions matching TRBD1. In nucleotides, the CDR3 is TGTGCCAGCAGCTCCGGACAGGGCTCTACTAATGAAAAACTGTTTTTT. As protein: CASSSGQGSTNEKLFF. Variable domain in full (rest from reference TRBV5-6 and TRBJ1-4): DAGVTQSPTHLIKTRGQQVTLRCSPKSGHDTVSWYQQALGQGPQFIFQYYEEEERQRGNFPDRFSGHQFPNYSSELNVNALLLGDSALYLCASSSGQGSTNEKLFFGSGTQLSVL.